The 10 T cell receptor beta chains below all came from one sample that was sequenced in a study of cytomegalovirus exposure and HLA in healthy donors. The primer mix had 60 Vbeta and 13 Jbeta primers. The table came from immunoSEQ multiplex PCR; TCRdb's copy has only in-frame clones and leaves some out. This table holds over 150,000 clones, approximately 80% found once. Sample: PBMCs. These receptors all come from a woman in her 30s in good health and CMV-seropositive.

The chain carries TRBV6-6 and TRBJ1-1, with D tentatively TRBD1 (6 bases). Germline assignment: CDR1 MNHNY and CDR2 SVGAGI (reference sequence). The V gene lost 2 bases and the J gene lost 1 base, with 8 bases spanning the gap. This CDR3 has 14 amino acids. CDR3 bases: TGTGCCAGCAGTTACCCGGGACAGAACACTGAAGCTTTCTTT. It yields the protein CASSYPGQNTEAFF.

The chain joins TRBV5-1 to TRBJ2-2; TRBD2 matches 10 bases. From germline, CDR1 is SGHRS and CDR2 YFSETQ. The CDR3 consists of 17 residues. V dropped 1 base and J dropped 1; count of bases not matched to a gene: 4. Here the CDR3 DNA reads TGCGCCAGCAGCTTGCGACCTAGCGGGGGGAACACCGGGGAGCTGTTTTTT. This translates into CASSLRPSGGNTGELFF. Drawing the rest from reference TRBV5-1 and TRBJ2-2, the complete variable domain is KAGVTQTPRYLIKTRGQQVTLSCSPISGHRSVSWYQQTPGQGLQFLFEYFSETQRNKGNFPGRFSGRQFSNSRSEMNVSTLELGDSALYLCASSLRPSGGNTGELFFGEGSRLTVL.

The CDR3 region is CASKQSYEQYF. The CDR3 nucleotides read TGTGCCAGCAAACAGAGCTACGAGCAGTACTTC. V usage is TRBV6-5 and J usage is TRBJ2-7; D is undetermined. Between the trimmed V and J ends, which lost 7 bases and 3 bases, there was a span of 7 bases. The CDR3 has 11 residues. Germline values: CDR1 MNHEY, CDR2 SVGAGI.

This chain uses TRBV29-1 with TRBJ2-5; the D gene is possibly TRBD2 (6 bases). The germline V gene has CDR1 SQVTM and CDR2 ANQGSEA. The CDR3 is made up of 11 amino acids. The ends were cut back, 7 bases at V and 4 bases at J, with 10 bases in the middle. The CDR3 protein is CSAKAGETQYF. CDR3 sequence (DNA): TGCAGCGCTAAAGCGGGAGAGACCCAGTACTTC.

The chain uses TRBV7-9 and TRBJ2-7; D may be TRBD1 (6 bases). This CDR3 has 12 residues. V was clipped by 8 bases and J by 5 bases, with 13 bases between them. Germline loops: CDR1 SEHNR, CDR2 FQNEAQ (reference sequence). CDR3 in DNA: TGTGCCAGCTCGCAGGGGTGGAACGAGCAGTACTTC. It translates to CASSQGWNEQYF.

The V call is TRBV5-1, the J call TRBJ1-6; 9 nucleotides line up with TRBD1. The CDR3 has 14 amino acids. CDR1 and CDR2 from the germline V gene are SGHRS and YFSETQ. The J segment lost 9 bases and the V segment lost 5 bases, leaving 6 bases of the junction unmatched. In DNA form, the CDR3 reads TGCGCCAGCAGAACGACAGGGGGTGCTTCACCCCTCCACTTT. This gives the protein CASRTTGGASPLHF.

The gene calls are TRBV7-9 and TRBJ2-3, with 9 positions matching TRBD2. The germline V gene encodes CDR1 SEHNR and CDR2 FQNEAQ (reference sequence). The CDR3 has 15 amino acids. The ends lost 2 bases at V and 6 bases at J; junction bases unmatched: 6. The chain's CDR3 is CASSLLAGGLDTQYF. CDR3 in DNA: TGTGCCAGCAGCTTACTGGCGGGGGGGTTGGATACGCAGTATTTT.

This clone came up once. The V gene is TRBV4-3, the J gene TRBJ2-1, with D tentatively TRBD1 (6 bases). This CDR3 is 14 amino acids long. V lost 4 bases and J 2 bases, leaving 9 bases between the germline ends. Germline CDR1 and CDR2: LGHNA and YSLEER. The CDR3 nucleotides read TGCGCCAGCAGCCCCCACAGGGCCTACAATGAGCAGTTCTTC. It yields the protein CASSPHRAYNEQFF.

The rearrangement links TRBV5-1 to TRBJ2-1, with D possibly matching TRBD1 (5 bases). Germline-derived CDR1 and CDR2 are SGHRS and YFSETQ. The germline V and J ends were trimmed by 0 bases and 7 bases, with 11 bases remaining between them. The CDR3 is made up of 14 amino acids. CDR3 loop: CASSLESQGNEQFF. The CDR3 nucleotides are TGCGCCAGCAGCTTGGAATCTCAGGGAAATGAGCAGTTCTTC.

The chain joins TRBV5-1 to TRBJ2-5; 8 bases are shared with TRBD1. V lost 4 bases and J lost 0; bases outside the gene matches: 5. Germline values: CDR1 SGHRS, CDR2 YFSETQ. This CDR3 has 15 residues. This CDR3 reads CASSIGDRYQETQYF. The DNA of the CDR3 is TGCGCCAGCAGCATAGGGGACAGGTACCAAGAGACCCAGTACTTC.